A selection of T cell receptor beta chains follows, all from one sample in a study of tumor-infiltrating lymphocytes in primary liver carcinoma. Using its own MiXCR run on the multiplex PCR reads, TCRdb lists one record per CDR3 protein. This table has 100,000 to 120,000 distinct CDR3 sequences, around 80% appearing once. Sequenced: liver tumor tissue from sampling region 3. These receptors were collected from a man between 35 and 55 years old with primary liver carcinoma and hepatitis B virus infection. CDR3s include the opening cysteine and the closing phenylalanine or tryptophan. The D gene is left open where the match is weak. Not every row has a clone size; where given, it reads once, few, many or a size class.

.	TRBJ1-5	TRBD1	TRBV28	TGTGTCAGCACAGCTCCCAGGGGGCCCCATCATTTT	CVSTAPRGPHHF
.	TRBJ2-5	.	TRBV14	TGTGCCAGTAGCCAAGATTTAGGGTACCTAGAGACCCAGTACTTC	CASSQDLGYLETQYF
many	TRBJ2-1	.	TRBV28	TGTGCCAGCAGTTTAAGTCCATTTAATGAGCAGTTCTTC	CASSLSPFNEQFF
.	TRBJ2-5	.	TRBV24-1	TGTGTCACCAGTGCGGCAAGGATGGGGACCCAGTACTTC	CVTSAARMGTQYF
.	TRBJ2-7	.	TRBV29-1	TGCAGCGTTGAAGATACGCGGGGCCCCTGTAGGGAGCAGTACTTC	CSVEDTRGPCREQYF
.	TRBJ2-1	.	TRBV4-2	TGTGCCAGCAGCCAAGAAAGCACTAGCTGGAGTATCTATGAGCAGTTCTTC	CASSQESTSWSIYEQFF
.	TRBJ2-6	.	TRBV6-1	TGTGCCGGCAGCGAACAGGGCCCCGCCGGGGCCAACGTCCTGACTTTC	CAGSEQGPAGANVLTF
.	TRBJ2-7	TRBD2	TRBV11-2	TGTGCCAGCAGCTTATTCTCCGGGAGGGTCTCCTACGAGCAGTACTTC	CASSLFSGRVSYEQYF
once	TRBJ2-1	TRBD2	TRBV24-1	TGTGCCACCAGTGATTATGGGACTAGCGGTTACAATGAGCAGTTCTTC	CATSDYGTSGYNEQFF
.	TRBJ2-7	.	TRBV14	TGTGCCAGCAGCCATGGATTGAGCTTGCAGAACTTC	CASSHGLSLQNF
.	TRBJ1-2	.	TRBV4-1	TGCGCCAGCAGCCAATCTCAGCGATTCTGTGGTTACACCTTC	CASSQSQRFCGYTF
.	TRBJ2-7	.	TRBV7-9	TGTGCCGGCACCTTAGTGACAGGCGGTACCTACGAGCAGTACTTC	CAGTLVTGGTYEQYF
.	TRBJ2-1	TRBD2	TRBV14	TGTGCTAGCAGTGCCCTAGCGGGATGGGTAAACAACGAGCAGTTCTTC	CASSALAGWVNNEQFF
.	TRBJ2-7	.	TRBV12-3/TRBV12-4	TGTGCCAGCAGTTACTCCGTGGGCACCGGGGAGCTGTACTTC	CASSYSVGTGELYF
.	TRBJ1-3	.	TRBV12-3/TRBV12-4	TGTGCCAGCACCTACTATAAGGGCTCTAGAAACACCATATATTTT	CASTYYKGSRNTIYF
.	TRBJ2-3	.	TRBV4-2	TGTGCCAGCAGGCAAGAAGCAAGGCCTAGGTCAGATACGCAGTTTTTT	CASRQEARPRSDTQFF